This entry features one T cell receptor beta chain sequence. Its antigen is not yet known. No base-level quality is on record; no much larger clone is a single base apart. The data stem from a study of T cells in Graves' hyperthyroidism and ophthalmopathy (dated by TCRdb to the late 2010s). Looking at the study overall: Peripheral blood was sampled at the time of initial diagnosis, prior to any treatment. TCR V-J signatures able to tell the groups apart were searched for in a discovery cohort of about a hundred patients, of whom more than 40 had Graves' ophthalmopathy and 55 to 60 had stable Graves' hyperthyroidism. Prospective prediction of ophthalmopathy was tested in an independent validation cohort consisting of about 19 hyperthyroidism patients and around 16 patients who later progressed to ophthalmopathy. The approximately 100 discovery patients were randomly split 7:3 into training and test sets. The study also compared thyroid tissue and blood T-cell repertoires from more than 5 Graves' hyperthyroidism patients. After sampling, hyperthyroidism patients received methimazole starting at 30 mg daily, and ophthalmopathy patients received high-dose intravenous methylprednisolone. TCR Vbeta CDR3 sequencing of fewer than 150 peripheral blood samples (over 40 ophthalmopathy, approximately 80 hyperthyroidism and 17 progressor patients) is reported in the paper. General findings and caveats noted by the study authors: Most expanded thyroid clonotypes (frequency above 0.001) were also detected in blood, a finding suggesting that blood repertoires may reflect thyroid immune responses. A 13 V-J signature model separated ophthalmopathy from stable hyperthyroidism, with 87.88% sensitivity and 81.08% specificity in cross-validation and 80%/75% in testing. No statistical method was used to fix the sample size in advance, and group allocation was not hidden from the investigators. In validation, progression to ophthalmopathy was predicted by the model with 70.59% sensitivity and 72% to 85% specificity, a median of about 6.8 months before onset.

The TCR beta CDR3 regions were amplified from the RNA transcripts. A first-round RT-PCR of the TCR CDR3 used the HTBI primer set with the Qiagen OneStep RT-PCR kit. Libraries were constructed in a second round of multiplex PCR, after which size selection and purification were carried out. Sequencing of the libraries was done on an Illumina HiSeq2000 using paired-end 100 bp reads. The source study handled its data this way. SOAPnuke was used to process the raw data, with reads discarded if the reads contained adapters or uncalled bases, had a mean Phred below 15, or lacked an exact constant-primer or identifier match. High-quality paired reads were merged using COPE v1.2.5, and each unique nucleotide sequence was defined as a clonotype. MiTCR v1.1 was used to align clonotypes to the IMGT TRBV, TRBD and TRBJ reference segments. The analysis included only V-J combinations with a frequency above 0.0001, which together covered around 99% of the repertoires. A TCS score was defined as the ratio between F50 (clonal expansion) and ExV (chaos), using BLOSUM62-based TCRdist between CDR3 peptides within each V-J. Welch's t-statistics and random forest reduced around 520 V-J features to roughly 13, which were used in a naive Bayes classifier (R e1071). TCRdb reworked the public reads: Q25 trimming with fastp, MiXCR clone assembly, productive beta chains retained. Under each unique CDR3 protein, matching rows form one entry showing the most common genes and DNA. These V and J calls derive from TCRdb rather than the authors' analysis. This sample is represented by around 340,000 distinct CDR3 sequences; 15% to 20% of them were singletons. The leading ten clones occupy around 15% of the sample.

CDR1 and CDR2, per the germline V gene, are SGHTA and FQGNSA. From the cysteine through the phenylalanine, the CDR3 covers 15 amino acids. Only the CDR3 DNA is retained, 45 bases long and in frame from the first base. V was cut back by 8 bases and J by 1 base, leaving a gap of 14 bases between them. Ophthalmopathy patients had moderately to severely active disease, Clinical Activity Score of at least 3, NOSPECS grade of at least 4, and duration under 3 months. The study excluded patients with uncontrolled infections, other autoimmune diseases, pregnancy or lactation. Diagnoses relied on clinical symptoms, serum thyroxine and TRAb, thyroid ultrasound and orbital computed tomography. PBMCs were separated from approximately 10 ml of fresh peripheral blood using Ficoll-Paque density gradient centrifugation. Total RNA was extracted with Trizol reagent, and quality was checked on an Agilent 2100 Bioanalyzer.

This TCR came from a woman in her thirties or forties with Graves' ophthalmopathy. Sequencing was done on a sample of blood. The receptor chain draws on TRBV7-2 and TRBJ2-2; no D segment can be confidently identified. The nucleotides read TGTGCCAGCGGCTCCCATCGCCGGAACACCGGGGAGCTGTTTTTT. It specifies CASGSHRRNTGELFF.